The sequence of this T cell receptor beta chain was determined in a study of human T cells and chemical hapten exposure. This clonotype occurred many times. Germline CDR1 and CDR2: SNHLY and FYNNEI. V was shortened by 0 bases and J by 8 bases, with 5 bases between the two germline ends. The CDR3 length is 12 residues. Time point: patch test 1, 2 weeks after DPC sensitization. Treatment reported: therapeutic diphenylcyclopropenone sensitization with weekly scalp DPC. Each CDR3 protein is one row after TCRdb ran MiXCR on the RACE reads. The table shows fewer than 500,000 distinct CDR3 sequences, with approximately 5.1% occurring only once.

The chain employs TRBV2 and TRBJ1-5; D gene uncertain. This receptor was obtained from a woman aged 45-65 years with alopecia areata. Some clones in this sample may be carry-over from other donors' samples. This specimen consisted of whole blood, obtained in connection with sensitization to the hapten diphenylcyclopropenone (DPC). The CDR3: CASSEARKPQHF. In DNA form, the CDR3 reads TGTGCCAGCAGTGAAGCGCGAAAGCCCCAGCATTTT.